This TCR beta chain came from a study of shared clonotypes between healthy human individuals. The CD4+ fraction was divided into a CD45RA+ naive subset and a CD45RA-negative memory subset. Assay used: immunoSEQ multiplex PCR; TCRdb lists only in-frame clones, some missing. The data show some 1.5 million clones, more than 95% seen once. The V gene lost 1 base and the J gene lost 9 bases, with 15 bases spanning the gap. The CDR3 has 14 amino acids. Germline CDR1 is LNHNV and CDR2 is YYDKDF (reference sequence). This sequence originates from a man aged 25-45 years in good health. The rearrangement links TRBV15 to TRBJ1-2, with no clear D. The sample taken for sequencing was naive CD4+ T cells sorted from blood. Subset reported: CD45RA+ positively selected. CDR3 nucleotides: TGTGCCACCAGCAGAGTTGATGGGGTACCCAGCTACACCTTC. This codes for CATSRVDGVPSYTF.